These 11 T cell receptor beta chains were all obtained from the same sample, sequenced in a study of T-cell reconstitution after alpha-beta-depleted transplantation in children. The authors prepared the TCRbeta library with unique molecular identifiers. One entry per CDR3 protein, called by TCRdb with MiXCR from the PCR reads. The sample records about 610,000 distinct CDR3 sequences, roughly a tenth being singletons. Material: PBMCs from the stem cell graft donor, obtained from the stem cell graft. These TCRs come from a human donor who donated a stem cell graft to a child with acute myeloid leukemia.

This clonotype was picked up many times. The V call is TRBV12-3 or TRBV12-4, the J call TRBJ2-1, with 12 bases aligning to TRBD2. Trimming cost V 5 bases and J 6 bases; bases outside gene matches: 2. The CDR3 sequence is 14 residues long. Here the CDR3 reads CASSPLAGGNEQFF. DNA for the CDR3: TGTGCCAGCAGTCCACTAGCGGGAGGCAATGAGCAGTTCTTC.

A few counts support this clonotype. V is TRBV20-1 and J is TRBJ2-6, with 7 bases that match TRBD1. This CDR3 has 20 amino acids. The germline gives CDR1 DFQATT, CDR2 SNEGSKA (reference sequence). J lost 1 base, V lost 4 bases, and 19 bases had no gene match. The DNA for the CDR3 is TGCAGTGCTATCACCATTCAACAGGGGCAACCCCCATCTGGGGCCAACGTCCTGACTTTC. Translation gives CSAITIQQGQPPSGANVLTF.

This clonotype occurred many times. The V call is TRBV20-1, the J call TRBJ2-1, with D perhaps matching TRBD2 (5 bases). The CDR3 consists of 14 residues. Germline loops: CDR1 DFQATT, CDR2 SNEGSKA (reference sequence). With 0 bases removed from V and 2 bases from J, the gap between germline ends came to 8 bases. CDR3 nucleotides: TGCAGTGCTAGAGATCTAGCTGCCTACAATGAGCAGTTCTTC. This translates into CSARDLAAYNEQFF.

This chain uses TRBV15 with TRBJ2-3, with 9 bases identical to TRBD1. The junction had 5 bases not matched to a gene; V was cut back by 3 bases and J by 7 bases. Germline values: CDR1 LNHNV, CDR2 YYDKDF (reference sequence). The CDR3 has 14 residues. As DNA, the CDR3 is TGTGCCACCAGCAGGAGACAGGGGGTAAATACGCAGTATTTT. Translating it yields CATSRRQGVNTQYF.

The table lists this clonotype with a few counts. This chain links TRBV6-1 with TRBJ2-2; D is possibly TRBD1 (6 bases). The V end lost 10 bases, the J end lost 4 bases, and 13 bases lay between the germline ends. The CDR3 runs 13 residues. CDR1 and CDR2 from the germline V gene are MNHNS and SASEGT. DNA of the CDR3: TGTGCCACCAGGGGTGGAGTCACCGGGGAGCTGTTTTTT. Amino acids: CATRGGVTGELFF.

This clonotype was recorded many times. V usage is TRBV6-2 or TRBV6-3 and J usage is TRBJ2-1, with no clear D. CDR3 length: 11 amino acids. Germline V lookup: CDR1 MNHEY, CDR2 SVGEGT. V was pared by 6 bases and J by 7 bases, with 7 bases between. The CDR3 nucleotides read TGTGCCAGCAGCTTAGTAAATGAGCAGTTCTTC. Amino acid sequence: CASSLVNEQFF.

This chain joins TRBV2 and TRBJ2-3; 9 nucleotides match TRBD2. This CDR3 comprises 15 residues. The trim removed 3 bases at V and 6 bases at J, leaving 7 bases unmatched. The germline CDR1 and CDR2 sequences are SNHLY and FYNNEI. CDR3 in DNA: TGTGCCAGCAGTGAGGTAGCGGGAGCCCCGGATACGCAGTATTTT. As protein: CASSEVAGAPDTQYF.

This clonotype was seen a few times. The chain has TRBV2 and TRBJ2-3; the D is unclear. Trimming removed 2 bases at V and 6 bases at J, with 12 bases between. This CDR3 comprises 14 residues. Germline lookup yields CDR1 SNHLY and CDR2 FYNNEI. The CDR3 region is CASSELLGADTQYF. The CDR3 DNA is TGTGCCAGCAGTGAATTGCTAGGAGCCGATACGCAGTATTTT.

The V call is TRBV5-1, the J call TRBJ2-7; the D call may be TRBD1 or TRBD2 (5 bases each). The V gene's germline CDR1 is SGHRS and CDR2 YFSETQ. The CDR3 is made up of 14 amino acids. The V gene lost 4 bases and the J gene lost 6 bases, with 17 bases spanning the gap. The CDR3 DNA follows: TGCGCCAGCAGCCCGGGACCGCCGGACCTCGAGCAGTACTTC. Translation gives CASSPGPPDLEQYF.

This clonotype was recorded a few times. The chain is built from TRBV29-1 and TRBJ2-5; 8 positions match TRBD2. V lost 4 bases to trimming and J lost 5 bases; unmatched junction nucleotides: 12. CDR3 size: 15 residues. Looked up from germline, CDR1 is SQVTM and CDR2 is ANQGSEA. The CDR3 is CSVGLPSGSKETQYF. The CDR3, as DNA: TGCAGCGTTGGTTTACCCAGCGGGAGTAAGGAGACCCAGTACTTC.

This clonotype has a handful of counts. The J gene is TRBJ1-1, the V gene TRBV29-1, with D maybe TRBD1 (6 bases). CDR3 length: 12 amino acids. The V gene lost 4 bases and the J gene lost 4 bases, with 10 bases spanning the gap. Per germline, CDR1 SQVTM and CDR2 ANQGSEA. The CDR3 DNA is TGCAGCGTTGTGGGGGCCCCCACTGAAGCTTTCTTT. Amino acid sequence: CSVVGAPTEAFF.